A single sample is the source of the 21 T cell receptor beta chains below, sequenced in a study of beta chain features in type 1 diabetes. The entirety of the isolated RNA underwent reverse transcription, so expressed TCRB transcripts were sequenced. Method: immunoSEQ multiplex PCR; TCRdb's copy keeps in-frame clones and lacks some. The sample lists around 430,000 clones, 30% seen once, with 0.05% to 0.07% in the top ten. Sequencing used naive CD4+ T cells from blood. These receptors were obtained from a man younger than 35 in good health.

The J gene is TRBJ2-7, the V gene TRBV7-2; the match to TRBD1 covers 10 bases. V shed 6 bases and J 4 bases; nucleotides not matched to a gene: 9. CDR1 and CDR2 from the germline V gene are SGHTA and FQGNSA. The CDR3 consists of 15 residues. As DNA, the CDR3 is TGTGCCAGCAGTAAGAGGACAGGGGGAACGTACGAGCAGTACTTC. Protein: CASSKRTGGTYEQYF.

This clone was found a few times. The genes are TRBV30 and TRBJ1-1, with a tentative D call TRBD1 (5 bases). This CDR3 has 12 residues. V was shortened by 3 bases and J by 7 bases, with 12 bases between the two germline ends. Per germline, CDR1 GTSNPN and CDR2 SVGIG (reference sequence). The CDR3 DNA sequence: TGTGCCTGGAGACGGGCCGGGGGTGAAGCTTTCTTT. Its protein is CAWRRAGGEAFF.

This clone was counted only a few times. The V call is TRBV28, the J call TRBJ2-1; 9 nucleotides agree with TRBD1. The CDR3 spans 16 residues. Per germline, CDR1 MDHEN and CDR2 SYDVKM. The J segment lost 4 bases and the V segment lost 2 bases, leaving 6 bases of the junction unmatched. CDR3 in amino acids: CASSLTGQGWYNEQFF. CDR3 in DNA: TGTGCCAGCAGTTTAACGGGACAGGGATGGTACAATGAGCAGTTCTTC.

The gene calls are TRBV19 and TRBJ1-1; the D gene is possibly TRBD1 (6 bases). Trimming left V 5 bases short and J 5 bases short, with 12 bases between. This CDR3 region has 13 residues. Per germline, CDR1 LNHDA and CDR2 SQIVND (reference sequence). This chain's CDR3 is CASSALQGTEAFF. The CDR3 coding sequence is TGTGCCAGTAGTGCACTGCAGGGGACTGAAGCTTTCTTT.

V gene TRBV2 combines with J gene TRBJ1-5; D is unresolved. Looked up from germline, CDR1 is SNHLY and CDR2 is FYNNEI. The CDR3 totals 14 residues. The V gene lost 4 bases and the J gene lost 1 base, with 8 bases spanning the gap. CDR3 in amino acids: CASSGQESNQPQHF. CDR3 DNA sequence: TGTGCCAGCAGTGGCCAGGAGAGCAATCAGCCCCAGCATTTT.

The chain links TRBV7-2 to TRBJ1-5, with 7 bases matching TRBD1. V dropped 5 bases and J dropped 7; count of bases not matched to a gene: 5. This CDR3 comprises 13 residues. Germline V lookup: CDR1 SGHTA, CDR2 FQGNSA. The CDR3 nucleotides are TGTGCCAGCAGCGGACAGGCTGGGCAGCCCCAGCATTTT. Translation: CASSGQAGQPQHF.

The rearrangement uses TRBV30 and TRBJ2-6; 9 bases agree with TRBD1. V lost 3 bases, J lost 2 bases, and 5 bases stayed unmatched. Germline CDR1 and CDR2: GTSNPN and SVGIG (reference sequence). The CDR3 sequence is 16 residues long. CDR3 nucleotides: TGTGCCTGGAGCTTACAGGGGGCTACTGGGGCCAACGTCCTGACTTTC. Encoded protein: CAWSLQGATGANVLTF.

J is TRBJ2-1 and V is TRBV9; the D gene is possibly TRBD2 (5 bases). Germline V gene sequence: CDR1 SGDLS, CDR2 YYNGEE. Trimming took 0 bases from V and 11 from J, leaving 9 bases between them. The CDR3 totals 12 residues. CDR3 residues: CASSVVGDQQFF. CDR3 bases: TGTGCCAGCAGCGTAGTGGGAGACCAGCAGTTCTTC.

The chain combines TRBV9 with TRBJ2-1; D is unclear. V gave up 4 bases and J gave up 7 bases, with 9 bases separating them. The CDR3 spans 12 residues. The germline V gene encodes CDR1 SGDLS and CDR2 YYNGEE. The CDR3 DNA reads as TGTGCCAGCAGCAAAATCCGGAATGAGCAGTTCTTC. Its protein product is CASSKIRNEQFF.

The J gene is TRBJ2-7, the V gene TRBV9; D is perhaps TRBD2 (5 bases). Trimming removed 0 bases at V and 0 bases at J, with 10 bases between. The CDR3 is 15 amino acids. Germline V gives CDR1 SGDLS, CDR2 YYNGEE. CDR3 nucleotides: TGTGCCAGCAGCGTAGGCCCGGGGAGCTCCTACGAGCAGTACTTC. Translated: CASSVGPGSSYEQYF.

This chain links TRBV5-6 with TRBJ2-5, with 7 bases identical to TRBD2. Germline-derived CDR1 and CDR2 are SGHDT and YYEEEE. The V gene end was trimmed by 1 base and the J gene end by 1 base; junction bases not matched to a gene: 1. The CDR3 contains 14 residues. Here the CDR3 reads CASSLSGIQETQYF. CDR3 sequence (DNA): TGTGCCAGCAGCTTGAGCGGGATCCAAGAGACCCAGTACTTC.

This clone was seen only a few times. The chain is built from TRBV30 and TRBJ2-7, with 12 bases aligning to TRBD2. The germline V gene encodes CDR1 GTSNPN and CDR2 SVGIG (reference sequence). The ends lost 3 bases at V and 7 bases at J; junction bases unmatched: 10. The CDR3 spans 15 residues. The CDR3 nucleotides are TGTGCCTGGAGGGCTCTAGCGGGAGGGCCTTTGGAGCAGTACTTC. The encoded protein is CAWRALAGGPLEQYF.

The chain is built from TRBV7-2 and TRBJ2-1, with unresolved D. This CDR3 is 13 amino acids long. Germline values: CDR1 SGHTA, CDR2 FQGNSA. The ends were cut back, 5 bases at V and 13 bases at J, with 18 bases in the middle. The CDR3 loop reads CASSPERGIGQFF. The CDR3 DNA reads TGTGCCAGCAGCCCAGAGCGAGGTATCGGACAGTTCTTC.

The CDR3 loop reads CASSAYNEQFF. CDR3 nucleotide sequence: TGTGCCAGCAGTGCCTACAATGAGCAGTTCTTC. The rearrangement uses TRBV6-5 and TRBJ2-1; D ambiguous. The CDR3 length is 11 residues. V was trimmed by 5 bases and J by 2 bases, leaving 1 base between them. CDR1 is MNHEY and CDR2 is SVGAGI in the germline V gene.

The J gene is TRBJ2-3, the V gene TRBV5-6, with 9 positions matching TRBD1. The CDR3 length is 15 residues. J lost 2 bases, V lost 2 bases, and 3 bases had no gene match. From germline, CDR1 is SGHDT and CDR2 YYEEEE. The CDR3 loop reads CASSFYRGPTDTQYF. As DNA, the CDR3 is TGTGCCAGCAGCTTCTACAGGGGGCCCACAGATACGCAGTATTTT.

The rearrangement links TRBV7-2 to TRBJ2-4; D is ambiguous. The CDR3 covers 13 residues. Per the germline V gene, CDR1 is SGHTA and CDR2 is FQGNSA. The V end was cut by 5 bases, the J end by 7 bases, with 12 bases between. The CDR3 DNA is TGTGCCAGCAGCCTGTCCCGCCGGAACATTCAGTACTTC. Residues: CASSLSRRNIQYF.

This clone was seen a handful of times. This chain links TRBV18 with TRBJ2-5; 8 positions match TRBD1. The CDR3 is made up of 15 amino acids. Germline V gene lookup returns CDR1 KGHSH and CDR2 LQKENI. The junction had 8 bases not matched to a gene; V was cut back by 3 bases and J by 5 bases. The CDR3 DNA sequence: TGTGCCAGCTCACCTCGACAGGGGTCCGGGGAGACCCAGTACTTC. It specifies CASSPRQGSGETQYF.

This clone was counted between two and nine times. This chain connects TRBV29-1 to TRBJ1-1; perhaps TRBD1 as D (5 bases). This CDR3 has 11 amino acids. CDR1 and CDR2 (germline): SQVTM, ANQGSEA. V was shortened by 4 bases and J by 10 bases, with 13 bases between the two germline ends. CDR3 residues: CSVVAGLVAFF. DNA of the CDR3: TGCAGCGTTGTCGCAGGGCTAGTAGCTTTCTTT. Looking up the rest from reference TRBV29-1 and TRBJ1-1 gives the full variable domain: SAVISQKPSRDICQRGTSLTIQCQVDSQVTMMFWYRQQPGQSLTLIATANQGSEATYESGFVIDKFPISRPNLTFSTLTVSNMSPEDSSIYLCSVVAGLVAFFGQGTRLTVV.

Only a few counts were recorded for this clone. The chain uses TRBV7-3 and TRBJ2-5; possibly TRBD1 for D (6 bases). The germline V gene has CDR1 SGHTA and CDR2 FQGTGA. V dropped 5 bases and J dropped 4 bases, with 14 bases sitting between them. This CDR3 is 14 amino acids long. The CDR3 DNA reads TGTGCCAGCAGCGCAACAGGGAGAAGAGAGACCCAGTACTTC. Translating it yields CASSATGRRETQYF.

The V gene is TRBV29-1, the J gene TRBJ1-5, with D perhaps TRBD1 (5 bases). CDR3 size: 13 residues. Germline CDR1 SQVTM, CDR2 ANQGSEA. V gave up 1 base and J gave up 12 bases, with 16 bases separating them. The chain's CDR3 is CSVEGDGSGGQHF. The CDR3 region has the DNA TGCAGCGTTGAAGGGGACGGGTCGGGTGGCCAGCATTTT.

This clone was observed a few times. The chain links TRBV14 to TRBJ2-5, with D unresolved. CDR1 is SGHDN, CDR2 FVKESK, per germline. Trimming took off 1 base at V and 7 bases at J, with 7 bases between the two ends. CDR3 length: 12 amino acids. CDR3 sequence reads: CASSQVLGTQYF. The CDR3 nucleotides are TGTGCCAGCAGCCAAGTTCTGGGGACCCAGTACTTC. The variable domain in full, with the rest retrieved from reference TRBV14 and TRBJ2-5, is EAGVTQFPSHSVIEKGQTVTLRCDPISGHDNLYWYRRVMGKEIKFLLHFVKESKQDESGMPNNRFLAERTGGTYSTLKVQPAELEDSGVYFCASSQVLGTQYFGPGTRLLVL.